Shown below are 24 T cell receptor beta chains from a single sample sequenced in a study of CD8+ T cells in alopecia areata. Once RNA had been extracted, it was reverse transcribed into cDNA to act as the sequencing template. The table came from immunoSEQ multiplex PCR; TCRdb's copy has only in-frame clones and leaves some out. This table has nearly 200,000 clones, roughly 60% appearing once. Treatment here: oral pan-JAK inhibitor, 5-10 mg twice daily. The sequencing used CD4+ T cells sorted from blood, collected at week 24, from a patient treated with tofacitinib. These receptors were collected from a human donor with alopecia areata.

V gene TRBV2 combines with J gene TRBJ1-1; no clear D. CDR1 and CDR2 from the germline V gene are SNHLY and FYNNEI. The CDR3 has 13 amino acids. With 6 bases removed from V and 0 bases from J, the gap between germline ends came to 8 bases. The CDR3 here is CASRTELNTEAFF. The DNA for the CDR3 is TGTGCCAGCAGAACAGAGCTGAACACTGAAGCTTTCTTT.

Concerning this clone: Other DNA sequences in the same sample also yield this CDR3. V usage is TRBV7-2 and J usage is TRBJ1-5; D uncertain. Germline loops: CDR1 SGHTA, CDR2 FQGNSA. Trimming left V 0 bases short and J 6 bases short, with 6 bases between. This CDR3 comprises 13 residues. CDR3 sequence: CASSLAGGQPQHF. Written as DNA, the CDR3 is TGTGCCAGCAGCTTAGCCGGCGGTCAGCCCCAGCATTTT.

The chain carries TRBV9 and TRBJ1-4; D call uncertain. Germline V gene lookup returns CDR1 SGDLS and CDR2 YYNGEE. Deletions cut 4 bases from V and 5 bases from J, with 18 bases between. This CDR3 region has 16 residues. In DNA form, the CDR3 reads TGTGCCAGCAGCCCTATCGGACGAGGAAAAAATGAAAAACTGTTTTTT. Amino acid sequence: CASSPIGRGKNEKLFF.

Written as DNA, the CDR3 is TGTGCCAGTCCCCGGAGCACAGATACGCAGTATTTT. The encoded protein is CASPRSTDTQYF. The chain combines TRBV27 with TRBJ2-3; D is uncertain. V dropped 9 bases and J dropped 0 bases, with 7 bases sitting between them. CDR1 and CDR2 (germline): MNHEY, SMNVEV (reference sequence). There are 12 residues in the CDR3.

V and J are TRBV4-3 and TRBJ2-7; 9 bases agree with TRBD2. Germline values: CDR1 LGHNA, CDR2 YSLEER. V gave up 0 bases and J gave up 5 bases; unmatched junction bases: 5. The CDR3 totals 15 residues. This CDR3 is CASSQESGRRHEQYF. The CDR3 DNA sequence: TGCGCCAGCAGCCAAGAAAGCGGGAGGAGGCACGAGCAGTACTTC.

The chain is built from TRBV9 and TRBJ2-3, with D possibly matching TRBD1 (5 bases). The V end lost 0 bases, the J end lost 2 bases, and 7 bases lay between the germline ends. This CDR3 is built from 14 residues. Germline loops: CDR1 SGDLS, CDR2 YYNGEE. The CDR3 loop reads CASSVVGHTDTQYF. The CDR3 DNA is TGTGCCAGCAGCGTAGTGGGGCACACAGATACGCAGTATTTT.

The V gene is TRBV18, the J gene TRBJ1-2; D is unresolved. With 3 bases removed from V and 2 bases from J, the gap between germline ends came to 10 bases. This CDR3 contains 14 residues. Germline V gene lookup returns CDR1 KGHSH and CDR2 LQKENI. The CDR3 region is CASSPRGVNYGYTF. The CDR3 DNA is TGTGCCAGCTCACCCCGAGGCGTAAACTATGGCTACACCTTC.

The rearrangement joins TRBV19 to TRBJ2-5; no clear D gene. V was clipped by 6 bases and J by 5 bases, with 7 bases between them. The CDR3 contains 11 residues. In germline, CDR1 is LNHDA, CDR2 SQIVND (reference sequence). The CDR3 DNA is TGTGCCAGTAGGGAGTTGGAGACCCAGTACTTC. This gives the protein CASRELETQYF.

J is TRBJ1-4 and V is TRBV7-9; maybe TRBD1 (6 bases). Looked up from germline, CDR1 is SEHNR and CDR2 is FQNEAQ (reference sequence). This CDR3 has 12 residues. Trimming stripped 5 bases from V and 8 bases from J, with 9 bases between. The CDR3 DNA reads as TGTGCCAGCAGCCGGGGACAAGAAAAACTGTTTTTT. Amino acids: CASSRGQEKLFF.

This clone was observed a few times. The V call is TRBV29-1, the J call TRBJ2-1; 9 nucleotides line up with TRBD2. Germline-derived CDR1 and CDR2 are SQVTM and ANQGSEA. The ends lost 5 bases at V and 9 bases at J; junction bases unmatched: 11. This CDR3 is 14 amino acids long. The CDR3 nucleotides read TGCAGCGTTCGCGCTAGCGGGGTAGGCGGTGAGCAGTTCTTC. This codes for CSVRASGVGGEQFF.

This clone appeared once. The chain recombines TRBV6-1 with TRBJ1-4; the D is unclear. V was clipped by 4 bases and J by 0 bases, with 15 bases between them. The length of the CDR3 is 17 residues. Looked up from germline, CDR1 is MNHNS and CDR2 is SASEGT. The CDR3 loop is CASSGPAVGATNEKLFF. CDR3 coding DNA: TGTGCCAGCAGTGGTCCCGCGGTTGGGGCAACTAATGAAAAACTGTTTTTT.

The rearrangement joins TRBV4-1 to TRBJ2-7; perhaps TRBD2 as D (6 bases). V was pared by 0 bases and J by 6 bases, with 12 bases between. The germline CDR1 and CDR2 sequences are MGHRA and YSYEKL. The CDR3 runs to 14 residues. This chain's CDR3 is CASSQDGSPAEQYF. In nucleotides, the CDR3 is TGCGCCAGCAGCCAAGACGGGAGTCCAGCCGAGCAGTACTTC.

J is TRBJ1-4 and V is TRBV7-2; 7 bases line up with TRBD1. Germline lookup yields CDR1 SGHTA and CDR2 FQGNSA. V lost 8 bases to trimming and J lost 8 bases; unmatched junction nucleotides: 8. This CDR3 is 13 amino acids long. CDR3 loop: CASGTEIEEKLFF. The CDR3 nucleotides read TGTGCCAGCGGGACAGAGATAGAAGAAAAACTGTTTTTT. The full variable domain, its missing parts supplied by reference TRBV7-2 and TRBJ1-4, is GAGVSQSPSNKVTEKGKDVELRCDPISGHTALYWYRQSLGQGLEFLIYFQGNSAPDKSGLPSDRFSAERTGGSVSTLTIQRTQQEDSAVYLCASGTEIEEKLFFGSGTQLSVL.

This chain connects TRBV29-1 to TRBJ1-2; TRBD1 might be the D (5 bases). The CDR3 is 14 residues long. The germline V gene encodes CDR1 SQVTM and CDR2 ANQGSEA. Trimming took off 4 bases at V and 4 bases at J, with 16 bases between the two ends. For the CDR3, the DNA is TGCAGCGTTGCCTATCAGGGTAAACCCTATGGCTACACCTTC. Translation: CSVAYQGKPYGYTF.

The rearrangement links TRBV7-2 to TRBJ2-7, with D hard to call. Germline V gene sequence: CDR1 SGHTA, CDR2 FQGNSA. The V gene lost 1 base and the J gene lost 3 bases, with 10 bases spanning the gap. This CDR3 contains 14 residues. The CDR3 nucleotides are TGTGCCAGCAGCTTAGACTTTGGATACTACGAGCAGTACTTC. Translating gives CASSLDFGYYEQYF.

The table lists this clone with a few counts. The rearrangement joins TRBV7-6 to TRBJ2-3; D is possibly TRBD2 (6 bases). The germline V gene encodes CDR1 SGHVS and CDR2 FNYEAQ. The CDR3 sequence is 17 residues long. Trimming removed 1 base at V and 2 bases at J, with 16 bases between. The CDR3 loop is CASSLGLAGSTTDTQYF. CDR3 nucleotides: TGTGCCAGCAGCTTAGGGTTGGCGGGGTCTACCACAGATACGCAGTATTTT.

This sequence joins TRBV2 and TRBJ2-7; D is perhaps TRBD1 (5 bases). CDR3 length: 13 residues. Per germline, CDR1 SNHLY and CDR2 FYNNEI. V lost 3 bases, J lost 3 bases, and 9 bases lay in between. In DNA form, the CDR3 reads TGTGCCAGCAGTGACAGGGTGTACTACGAGCAGTACTTC. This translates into CASSDRVYYEQYF. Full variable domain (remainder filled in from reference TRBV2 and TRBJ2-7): EPEVTQTPSHQVTQMGQEVILRCVPISNHLYFYWYRQILGQKVEFLVSFYNNEISEKSEIFDDQFSVERPDGSNFTLKIRSTKLEDSAMYFCASSDRVYYEQYFGPGTRLTVT.

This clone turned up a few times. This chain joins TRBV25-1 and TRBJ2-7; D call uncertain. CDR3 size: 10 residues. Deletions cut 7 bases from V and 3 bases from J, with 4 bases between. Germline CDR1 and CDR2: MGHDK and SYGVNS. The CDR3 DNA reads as TGTGCCAGCACCAGCTACGAGCAGTACTTC. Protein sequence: CASTSYEQYF.

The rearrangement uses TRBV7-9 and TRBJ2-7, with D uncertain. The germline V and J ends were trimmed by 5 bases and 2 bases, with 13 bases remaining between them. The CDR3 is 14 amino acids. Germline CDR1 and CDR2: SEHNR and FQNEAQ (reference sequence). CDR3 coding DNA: TGTGCCAGCAGCCCAAATAGAAATCCCTACGAGCAGTACTTC. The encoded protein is CASSPNRNPYEQYF.

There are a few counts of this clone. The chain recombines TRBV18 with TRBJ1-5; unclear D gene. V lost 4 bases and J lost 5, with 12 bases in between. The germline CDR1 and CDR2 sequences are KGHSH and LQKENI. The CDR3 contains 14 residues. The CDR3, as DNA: TGTGCCAGCTCACTAGGCCAGATCGATCAGCCCCAGCATTTT. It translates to CASSLGQIDQPQHF.

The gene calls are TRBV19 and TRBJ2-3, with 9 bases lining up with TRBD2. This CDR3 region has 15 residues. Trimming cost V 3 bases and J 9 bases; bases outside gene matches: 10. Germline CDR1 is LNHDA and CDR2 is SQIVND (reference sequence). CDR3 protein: CASSMGRNSGRTQYF. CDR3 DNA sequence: TGTGCCAGTAGTATGGGAAGAAATAGCGGGAGAACGCAGTATTTT. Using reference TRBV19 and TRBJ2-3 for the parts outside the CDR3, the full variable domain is DGGITQSPKYLFRKEGQNVTLSCEQNLNHDAMYWYRQDPGQGLRLIYYSQIVNDFQKGDIAEGYSVSREKKESFPLTVTSAQKNPTAFYLCASSMGRNSGRTQYFGPGTRLTVL.

The CDR3 DNA follows: TGTGCCAGCAGTATACAGGGGAGCTATGGCTACACCTTC. Residues: CASSIQGSYGYTF. This sequence joins TRBV6-5 and TRBJ1-2; 7 nucleotides align to TRBD1. J gave up 4 bases and V 5 bases, and 4 bases lay outside the gene matches. This CDR3 has 13 amino acids. CDR1 and CDR2 (germline): MNHEY, SVGAGI.

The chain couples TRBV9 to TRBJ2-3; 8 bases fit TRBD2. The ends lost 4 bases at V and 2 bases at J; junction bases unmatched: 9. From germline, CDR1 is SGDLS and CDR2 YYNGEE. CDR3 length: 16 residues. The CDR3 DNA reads TGTGCCAGCAGCCCGGGGGGGTCCCCTCTCACAGATACGCAGTATTTT. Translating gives CASSPGGSPLTDTQYF.

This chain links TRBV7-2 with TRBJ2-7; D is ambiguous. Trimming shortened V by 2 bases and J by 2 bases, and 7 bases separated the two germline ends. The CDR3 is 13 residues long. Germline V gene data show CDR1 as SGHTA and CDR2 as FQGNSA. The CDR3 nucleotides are TGTGCCAGCAGCTTACAGGTTACCTACGAGCAGTACTTC. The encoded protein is CASSLQVTYEQYF.